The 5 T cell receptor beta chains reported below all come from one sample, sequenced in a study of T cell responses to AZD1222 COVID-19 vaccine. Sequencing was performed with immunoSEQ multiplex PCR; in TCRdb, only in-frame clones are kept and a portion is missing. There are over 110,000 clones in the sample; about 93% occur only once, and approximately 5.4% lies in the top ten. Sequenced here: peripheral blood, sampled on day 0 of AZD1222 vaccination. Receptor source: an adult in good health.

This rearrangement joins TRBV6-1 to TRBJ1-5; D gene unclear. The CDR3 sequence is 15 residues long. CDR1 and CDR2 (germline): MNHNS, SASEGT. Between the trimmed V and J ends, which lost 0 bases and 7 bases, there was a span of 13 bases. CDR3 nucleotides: TGTGCCAGCAGTGAAGCCTGGGGAGGCGAGCAGCCCCAGCATTTT. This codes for CASSEAWGGEQPQHF.

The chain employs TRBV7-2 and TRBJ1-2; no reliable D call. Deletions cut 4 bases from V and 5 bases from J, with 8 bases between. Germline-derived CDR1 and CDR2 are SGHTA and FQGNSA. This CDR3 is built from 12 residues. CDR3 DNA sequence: TGTGCCAGCAGCTCTTTAGGGTATGGCTACACCTTC. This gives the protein CASSSLGYGYTF.

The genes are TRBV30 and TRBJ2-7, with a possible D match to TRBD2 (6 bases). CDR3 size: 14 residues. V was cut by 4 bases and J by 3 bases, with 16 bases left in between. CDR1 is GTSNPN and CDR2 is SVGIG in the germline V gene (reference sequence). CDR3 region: CAWTPGGKGYEQYF. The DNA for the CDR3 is TGTGCCTGGACCCCGGGCGGGAAGGGCTACGAGCAGTACTTC.

The CDR3 is CASSIRAERSPLHF. CDR3 coding DNA: TGTGCCAGCAGTATCCGGGCCGAGCGGTCACCCCTCCACTTT. The rearrangement uses TRBV27 and TRBJ1-6; D not certain. The ends were cut back, 5 bases at V and 10 bases at J, with 15 bases in the middle. Looked up from germline, CDR1 is MNHEY and CDR2 is SMNVEV (reference sequence). CDR3 length equals 14 residues.

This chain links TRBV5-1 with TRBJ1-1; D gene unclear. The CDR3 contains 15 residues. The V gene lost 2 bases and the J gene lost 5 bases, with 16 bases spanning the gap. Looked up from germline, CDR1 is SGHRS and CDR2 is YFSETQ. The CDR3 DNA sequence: TGCGCCAGCAGCTTTGCTGGGGAAGGTAGTACTGAAGCTTTCTTT. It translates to CASSFAGEGSTEAFF.